The next 10 T cell receptor beta chains were all read from a single sample in a study of T cells in Graves' hyperthyroidism and ophthalmopathy (dated by TCRdb to about 2019). Libraries were constructed by multiplex PCR. Sequencing used an Illumina HiSeq 2000. The TCR beta CDR3 regions were amplified from RNA transcripts. The first round of RT-PCR for the TCR CDR3 was performed with the HTBI primer set and the Qiagen OneStep RT-PCR kit. TCRdb applied fastp at Q25 and MiXCR to the public reads, then kept only in-frame beta chains. Records with the same CDR3 protein are collapsed into one entry carrying the most frequent genes and DNA. Here the sample has more than 450,000 distinct CDR3 sequences; approximately 14% occur a single time. The biggest ten clones account for approximately 14% of the sample. What was sequenced was blood. The receptors were sampled from a woman aged 40 to 50 with Graves' hyperthyroidism.

This clonotype has a handful of counts. The junction differs from germline at one of its ends, possibly a read error. The chain has TRBV25-1 and TRBJ1-6; possible D gene TRBD1, 5 bases. CDR1 is MGHDK and CDR2 is SYGVNS in the germline V gene. The CDR3 covers 17 residues. The CDR3 DNA follows: TGTGCCAGCAGTGAATTTACAGGCCTCTCCTATAATCCACCCCTCCACTTT. This gives the protein CASSEFTGLSYNPPLHF.

Of note for this clonotype: This could be a read error, since a much larger clone is one nucleotide away. The genes are TRBV9 and TRBJ2-3; D gene uncertain. Germline CDR1 SGDLS, CDR2 YYNGEE. CDR3 length: 15 amino acids. The CDR3 bases are TGTGCCAGCAGCGCCCAGAGTACCAACACAGATATGCAGTATTTT. Its translation: CASSAQSTNTDMQYF.

J is TRBJ2-3 and V is TRBV9, with a possible D match to TRBD2 (5 bases). This CDR3 contains 14 residues. Looked up from germline, CDR1 is SGDLS and CDR2 is YYNGEE. V lost 0 bases and J lost 2, with 7 bases in between. CDR3: CASSVVDYTDTQYF. In DNA form, the CDR3 reads TGTGCCAGCAGCGTAGTAGACTACACAGATACGCAGTATTTT.

This clonotype was counted ten times or more. The chain combines TRBV28 with TRBJ1-2; D might be TRBD1 (6 bases). Trimming cost V 2 bases and J 0 bases, with 10 bases left between them. CDR1 is MDHEN, CDR2 SYDVKM, per germline. CDR3 length: 15 residues. The CDR3: CASSLGTPANYGYTF. Written as DNA, the CDR3 is TGTGCCAGCAGTTTAGGGACACCAGCTAACTATGGCTACACCTTC.

Ten or more counts support this clonotype. The V and J genes are TRBV11-2 and TRBJ1-5, with D perhaps matching TRBD1 (6 bases). CDR1 is SGHAT and CDR2 is FQNNGV in the germline V gene. CDR3 length: 15 amino acids. Trimming pared 5 bases from V and 8 bases from J, leaving 19 bases between. As DNA, the CDR3 is TGTGCCAGCAGCCCTGGGCCAGGGGCCTATGAGCCCCAGCATTTT. Its protein product is CASSPGPGAYEPQHF.

This clonotype was seen repeatedly, ten times or more. J is TRBJ1-2 and V is TRBV6-1; no firm D call. Trimming removed 2 bases at V and 4 bases at J, with 8 bases between. The germline V gene has CDR1 MNHNS and CDR2 SASEGT. This CDR3 is built from 13 residues. The CDR3 sequence is CASSESGFYGYTF. The DNA of the CDR3 is TGTGCCAGCAGTGAATCGGGATTCTATGGCTACACCTTC.

There are a few counts of this clonotype. V and J are TRBV15 and TRBJ1-6; tentative D call: TRBD1 (5 bases). Germline lookup yields CDR1 LNHNV and CDR2 YYDKDF (reference sequence). Trimming shortened V by 0 bases and J by 10 bases, and 13 bases separated the two germline ends. The length of the CDR3 is 15 residues. In nucleotides, the CDR3 is TGTGCCACCAGCAGAGATCAGGGAGTAGTGTCACCCCTCCACTTT. Amino acid sequence: CATSRDQGVVSPLHF.

The chain is built from TRBV12-3 or TRBV12-4 and TRBJ2-3; 11 positions agree with TRBD2. The CDR3 has 17 amino acids. V was pared by 6 bases and J by 6 bases, with 14 bases of the junction left unmatched. CDR3 region: CASSPLLAGGGIDTQYF. The DNA for the CDR3 is TGTGCCAGCAGCCCCCTCCTAGCGGGAGGAGGAATTGATACGCAGTATTTT.

V is TRBV28 and J is TRBJ1-6; tentative D call: TRBD1 (6 bases). Trimming removed 3 bases from V and 8 bases from J, with 20 bases in between. The CDR3 has 17 residues. Germline CDR1 MDHEN, CDR2 SYDVKM. DNA for the CDR3: TGTGCCAGCAGTTTGTCTACGGGGCAGGGGTTGTATTCACCCCTCCACTTT. Amino acid sequence: CASSLSTGQGLYSPLHF.

This clonotype occurred many times. The genes are TRBV28 and TRBJ1-1; no clear D. The CDR3 has 13 amino acids. V was cut by 5 bases and J by 7 bases, with 14 bases left in between. Germline V gives CDR1 MDHEN, CDR2 SYDVKM. CDR3 protein: CASSPPRILEAFF. In nucleotides, the CDR3 is TGTGCCAGCAGTCCTCCCAGGATACTTGAAGCTTTCTTT.